This T cell receptor (beta chain) was recorded in a study of control samples from healthy donors and cancer patients. Germline assignment: CDR1 SGDLS and CDR2 YYNGEE. The CDR3 length is 14 residues. The V end was cut by 3 bases, the J end by 4 bases, with 13 bases between. Sequencing used immunoSEQ multiplex PCR; TCRdb keeps in-frame clones, though not all of them. The sample includes about 82,000 clones, approximately 89% of them seen just once. The sequence derives from a man aged 45-65 years in good health. The chain has TRBV9 and TRBJ1-1; TRBD1 is a possible D gene (5 bases). Source material: blood. This CDR3 is CASSDRPGSTEAFF. In nucleotides, the CDR3 is TGTGCCAGCAGCGACCGCCCAGGGAGCACTGAAGCTTTCTTT.